This T cell receptor (beta chain) was recorded in a study of OX40 agonist ivuxolimab in advanced cancers. Regarding the study as a whole: The average count of expanded clones was higher among CD8+ T cells than among CD4+. Within 6 weeks, CD4+ and CD8+ blood T cells expanded clonally at 0.1 to 3.0 mg/kg.

A remark on this clone: Its cognate antigen is unknown.

This table comes from immunoSEQ multiplex PCR, and its TCRdb copy is limited to in-frame clones, with some not included. The sample carries fewer than 15,000 clones, around 80% recorded once. Germline CDR1 reads SGHNT; CDR2 reads YYREEE (reference sequence). CDR3 length equals 16 residues. With 3 bases removed from V and 8 bases from J, the gap between germline ends came to 21 bases. The chain uses TRBV5-4 and TRBJ1-3; D is perhaps TRBD1 (5 bases). Material: CD4+ or CD8+ T cells sorted from blood, obtained in a trial of the OX40 agonist ivuxolimab. The receptor was isolated from an adult with an advanced solid tumor such as melanoma, head and neck, liver or kidney cancer. Written as DNA, the CDR3 is TGTGCCAGCAGCTCTGACAGTGCTAAGGCTGTAGACACCATATATTTT. It translates to CASSSDSAKAVDTIYF.